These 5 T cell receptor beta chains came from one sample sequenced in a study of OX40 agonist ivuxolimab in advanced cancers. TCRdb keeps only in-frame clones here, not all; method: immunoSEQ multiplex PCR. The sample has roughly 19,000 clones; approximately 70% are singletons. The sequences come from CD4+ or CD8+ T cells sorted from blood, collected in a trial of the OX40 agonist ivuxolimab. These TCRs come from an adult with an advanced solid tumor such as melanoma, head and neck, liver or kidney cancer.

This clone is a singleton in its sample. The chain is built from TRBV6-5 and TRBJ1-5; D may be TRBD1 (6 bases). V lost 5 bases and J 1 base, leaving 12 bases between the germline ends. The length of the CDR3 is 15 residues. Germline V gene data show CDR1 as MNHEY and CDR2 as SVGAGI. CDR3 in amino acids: CASSAQGTSNQPQHF. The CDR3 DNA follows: TGTGCCAGCAGTGCCCAGGGGACAAGCAATCAGCCCCAGCATTTT.

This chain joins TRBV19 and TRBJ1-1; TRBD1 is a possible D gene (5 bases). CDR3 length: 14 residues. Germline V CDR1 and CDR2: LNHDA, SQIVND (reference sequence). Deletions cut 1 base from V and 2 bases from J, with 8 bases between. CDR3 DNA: TGTGCCAGTAGTATAGGCAGGGCCAACACTGAAGCTTTCTTT. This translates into CASSIGRANTEAFF.

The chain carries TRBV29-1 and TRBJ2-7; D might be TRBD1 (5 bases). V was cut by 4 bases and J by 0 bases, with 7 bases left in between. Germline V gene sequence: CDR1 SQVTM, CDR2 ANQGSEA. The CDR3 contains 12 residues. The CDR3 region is CSVGQTSYEQYF. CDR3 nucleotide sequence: TGCAGCGTTGGACAGACCTCCTACGAGCAGTACTTC.

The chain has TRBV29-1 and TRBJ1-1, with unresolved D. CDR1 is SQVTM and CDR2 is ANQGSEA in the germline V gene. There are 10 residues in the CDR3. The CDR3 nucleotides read TGCAGGGCAGGGAACACTGAAGCTTTCTTT. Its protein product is CRAGNTEAFF.

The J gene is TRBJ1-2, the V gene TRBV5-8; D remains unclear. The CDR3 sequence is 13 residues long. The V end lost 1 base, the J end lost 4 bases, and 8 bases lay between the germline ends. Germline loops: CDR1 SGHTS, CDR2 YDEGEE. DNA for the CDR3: TGTGCCAGCAGCTTGATCTACAGCTATGGCTACACCTTC. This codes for CASSLIYSYGYTF.